This TCR beta chain comes out of a study of blood T cells in healthy people across ages (dated by TCRdb to 2014 to 2015). Regarding the complete study: Template switching captured roughly one uniquely barcoded TCR beta cDNA molecule per two T cells in model experiments. Age-related changes in TCR beta repertoire diversity were measured in the study by deep sequencing normalized with unique cDNA molecular identifiers. Four age groups were formed from the donors: young (average roughly 15 years), middle-aged (just under 40), aged (more than 55) and long-lived (about 75). To avoid experimental bias, donors of different ages were distributed randomly across sequencing lanes. Using the same blood draw, the study looked at two additional independent replicas of 1 million unique cDNA reads for two donors, one aged 18 to 29 and the other aged 80 or older.

Libraries were built with 5' RACE. Sequencing instrument: Illumina HiSeq 2500. A second PCR of roughly 6 to 12 cycles was run with a J-beta primer mix and a sample-barcoded 5' primer. A unique molecular identifier was introduced onto each TCR beta cDNA molecule by a template-switch 5' adaptor carrying 12 random nucleotides. Each sample yielded at least 2.5 million CDR3-containing paired-end reads. All of the RNA was converted into first-strand cDNA using the Mint cDNA synthesis kit, with a TRBC-specific oligonucleotide serving as the primer. After uracil-DNA glycosylase treatment, a first 18-cycle PCR used universal primers M1SS and BC2_uni_R on all cDNA. For the original study's pipeline: For normalization, 1 million high-quality reads were randomly selected from each sample, with every read carrying a distinct molecular identifier. Reads sharing molecular identifiers were discarded rather than binned into consensus sequences. MiTCR, run with a Q25 quality threshold and the strictest error-elimination algorithm, handled CDR3 identification, clonotype clustering and error correction. A nonparametric unseen species model using Euler transformation provided a lower-bound estimate of total TCR beta diversity. TCRdb's own reprocessing of the public reads used fastp at Q25 and MiXCR and kept productive beta chains. A single entry per CDR3 protein holds the most common genes and DNA from its merged rows. These V and J calls derive from TCRdb rather than the authors' analysis. The sample table holds approximately 880,000 distinct CDR3 sequences, of which roughly 43% were seen once. 13% of the sample is taken by the ten largest.

In regard to this clonotype: Its antigen remains unidentified. No base quality values were provided; no much bigger clone lies one nucleotide off.

Findings and caveats that apply to the study as a whole: Compared with the aged group, the long-lived group had more naive CD4+ T cells, fewer expanded clones and increased TCR diversity, suggesting age selection. Estimates of total diversity from one million sequenced T cells were regarded as lower bounds and underestimates. Conclusive comparison of naive and antigen-experienced compartments was prevented by the profiling of bulk unsorted PBMCs. Observed TCR beta diversity correlated strongly with the percentage of naive T cells measured by flow cytometry. Observed TCR beta diversity per million T cells fell roughly linearly with age, and a significant reduction was already apparent by age about 36. Because donor CMV infection status was unknown, age-related changes in expanded clonotypes were potentially confounded.

Including the terminal cysteine and phenylalanine, the CDR3 comprises 13 residues. Only CDR3 DNA remains: 39 bases, in frame from the first base. CDR1 and CDR2 (SGDLS, YYNGEE) derive from the germline V gene. Donors were 39 systemically healthy Caucasian individuals from Russia aged 6 to 90 years. Approximately 9.3 milliliters of peripheral blood were collected from each donor into EDTA-treated Vacutainer tubes. Ficoll-Paque density-gradient centrifugation was used to isolate PBMCs, with at least 6.5 million obtained per sample. Total RNA, at least 6 micrograms per sample, was extracted from PBMCs with Trizol reagent. For every donor, flow cytometry on a PBMC aliquot measured the percentage of naive CD45RAhigh/CD27high T cells.

The material sequenced was blood. The receptor's source is a man aged 30 to 45 in good health. The rearranged segments are TRBV9 and TRBJ2-4; perhaps TRBD2 is the D gene, with 5 bases matching. The J call may not be correct, given that the DNA end is closer to TRBJ2-5. The CDR3 region has the sequence CASSVGSEETQYF. The nucleotide sequence reads as follows: TGTGCCAGCAGCGTAGGTAGCGAAGAGACCCAGTACTTC.